This T cell receptor (beta chain) was identified in a study of CD8+ T cells in alopecia areata. Study-wide points: Scalp clonality and expanded CD8+ clones among the top 100 showed significant decreases with tofacitinib.

Germline lookup yields CDR1 SNHLY and CDR2 FYNNEI. V lost 4 bases and J 4 bases, leaving 13 bases between the germline ends. CDR3 length: 14 amino acids. This clone appeared once. Its antigen is as yet unknown. The sequencing template was cDNA reverse transcribed from extracted RNA. Using immunoSEQ multiplex PCR, the repertoire was profiled, and TCRdb retains in-frame clones only, with some absent. The data contain under 250,000 clones, approximately 72% of them singletons. As for treatment: oral pan-JAK inhibitor, 5-10 mg twice daily. This sequence was found in a human donor with alopecia areata. The chain has TRBV2 and TRBJ1-2; the D gene is possibly TRBD1 (5 bases). Here the sequenced sample was CD4+ T cells sorted from blood, taken at approximately week 45, from a patient treated with tofacitinib. CDR3: CASSGQPRIYGYTF. In DNA, the CDR3 is TGTGCCAGCAGTGGACAGCCCCGGATCTATGGCTACACCTTC.